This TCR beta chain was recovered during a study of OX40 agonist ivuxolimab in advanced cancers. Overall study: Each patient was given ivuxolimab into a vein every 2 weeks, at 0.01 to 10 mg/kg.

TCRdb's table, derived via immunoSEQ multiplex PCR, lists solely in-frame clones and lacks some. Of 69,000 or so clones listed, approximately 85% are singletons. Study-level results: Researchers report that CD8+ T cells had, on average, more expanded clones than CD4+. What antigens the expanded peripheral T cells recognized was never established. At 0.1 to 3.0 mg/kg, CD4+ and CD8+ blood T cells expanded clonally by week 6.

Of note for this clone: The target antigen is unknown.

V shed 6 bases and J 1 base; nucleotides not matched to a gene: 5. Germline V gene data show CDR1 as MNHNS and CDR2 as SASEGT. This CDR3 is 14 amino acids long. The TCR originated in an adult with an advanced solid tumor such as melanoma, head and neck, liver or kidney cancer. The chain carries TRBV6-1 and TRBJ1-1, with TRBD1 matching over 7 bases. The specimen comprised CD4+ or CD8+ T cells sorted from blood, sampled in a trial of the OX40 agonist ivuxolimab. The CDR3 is CASSAQGPNTEAFF. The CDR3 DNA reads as TGTGCCAGCAGCGCACAGGGGCCGAACACTGAAGCTTTCTTT.